Below, 21 T cell receptor beta chains from the same sample are listed, as sequenced in a study of identical twins. TCRdb recomputed calls from the 5' RACE reads with MiXCR, one row per CDR3 protein. The sample records about 550,000 distinct CDR3 sequences, 20% to 25% being singletons. This same sample was also part of a study on yellow fever vaccine responses in identical twins.

Sequencing used CD4+ T cells sorted from blood. The receptors stem from a woman younger than 30 in good health.

In this sample, this clonotype turned up a few times. The chain uses TRBV7-2 and TRBJ2-5; unclear D gene. The germline CDR1 and CDR2 sequences are SGHTA and FQGNSA. The CDR3 extends over 14 amino acids. Trimming stripped 1 base from V and 7 bases from J, with 13 bases between. The CDR3 spells CASSLEGFGRTQYF. In DNA form, the CDR3 reads TGTGCCAGCAGCTTAGAGGGATTCGGACGGACCCAGTACTTC.

The V call is TRBV29-1, the J call TRBJ2-3, with TRBD1 matching over 8 bases. Germline CDR1 reads SQVTM; CDR2 reads ANQGSEA. The CDR3 is 13 amino acids. Trimming at V came to 7 bases and at J to 3 bases, leaving 6 bases not matched to a gene. CDR3 region: CSAEDRGTDTQYF. The CDR3 region has the DNA TGCAGCGCAGAAGACAGGGGTACAGATACGCAGTATTTT.

This chain links TRBV14 with TRBJ1-2; no reliable D call. Germline V gives CDR1 SGHDN, CDR2 FVKESK. CDR3 size: 14 residues. Deletions cut 2 bases from V and 3 bases from J, with 10 bases between. The CDR3 nucleotides read TGTGCCAGCAGCCAAACGGAAGGGTACTATGGCTACACCTTC. This encodes CASSQTEGYYGYTF.

The chain has TRBV15 and TRBJ2-2; D could derive from TRBD1 or TRBD2 (6 bases each). Trimming pared 3 bases from V and 3 bases from J, leaving 14 bases between. The CDR3 loop spans 16 amino acids. The germline gives CDR1 LNHNV, CDR2 YYDKDF (reference sequence). This chain's CDR3 is CATSSRGAVDTGELFF. As DNA, the CDR3 is TGTGCCACCAGCAGTAGGGGGGCAGTGGACACCGGGGAGCTGTTTTTT.

The chain uses TRBV11-2 and TRBJ2-1; D is unclear. The CDR3 is 15 residues long. Germline V gene sequence: CDR1 SGHAT, CDR2 FQNNGV. V was cut by 0 bases and J by 3 bases, with 9 bases left in between. The CDR3 region is CASSLDTGSYNEQFF. The CDR3 coding sequence is TGTGCCAGCAGCTTAGATACCGGAAGCTACAATGAGCAGTTCTTC.

This clonotype has a handful of counts. This chain uses TRBV28 with TRBJ1-1; D is unresolved. The CDR3 runs to 12 residues. Trimming took 6 bases from V and 10 from J, leaving 15 bases between them. The germline V gene encodes CDR1 MDHEN and CDR2 SYDVKM. This chain's CDR3 is CASRRKTGVAFF. The DNA for the CDR3 is TGTGCCAGCAGGAGAAAAACGGGAGTAGCTTTCTTT.

This clonotype has ten or more counts. The chain recombines TRBV7-9 with TRBJ2-7; D ambiguous. The CDR3 sequence is 11 residues long. The germline V gene has CDR1 SEHNR and CDR2 FQNEAQ (reference sequence). V shed 2 bases and J shed 6 bases, with 5 bases lying between them. The CDR3 spells CASSLSSEQYF. CDR3 nucleotide sequence: TGTGCCAGCAGCTTATCTAGCGAGCAGTACTTC.

This clonotype was picked up a small number of times. This chain connects TRBV28 to TRBJ1-2; D is uncertain. Germline CDR1 reads MDHEN; CDR2 reads SYDVKM. V lost 10 bases, J lost 8 bases, and 17 bases lay in between. The CDR3 has 12 residues. The CDR3 sequence: CATPREARGYTF. The CDR3 nucleotides are TGTGCCACCCCTAGGGAGGCGAGGGGCTACACCTTC.

This clonotype was found many times. J is TRBJ2-7 and V is TRBV5-1; 8 bases agree with TRBD2. V was pared by 5 bases and J by 0 bases, with 4 bases of the junction left unmatched. The CDR3 covers 14 residues. Looked up from germline, CDR1 is SGHRS and CDR2 is YFSETQ. In nucleotides, the CDR3 is TGCGCCAGCAGAGCGAGCGGGAGCTCCTACGAGCAGTACTTC. This codes for CASRASGSSYEQYF.

The table lists this clonotype with a few counts. The chain carries TRBV28 and TRBJ1-6, with 7 bases identical to TRBD1. The CDR3 is 13 residues long. V dropped 10 bases and J dropped 7; count of bases not matched to a gene: 7. The germline CDR1 and CDR2 sequences are MDHEN and SYDVKM. The CDR3 here is CATRGTVNSPLHF. In nucleotides, the CDR3 is TGTGCCACCAGAGGGACAGTAAATTCACCCCTCCACTTT.

The chain employs TRBV25-1 and TRBJ2-5; 9 bases fit TRBD2. With V trimmed by 6 bases and J by 5 bases, 10 bases remained unmatched. Looked up from germline, CDR1 is MGHDK and CDR2 is SYGVNS. CDR3 length: 15 amino acids. CDR3 in amino acids: CASRSGGGVSETQYF. CDR3 DNA sequence: TGTGCCAGCAGGTCGGGCGGGGGGGTTTCTGAGACCCAGTACTTC.

V gene TRBV9 combines with J gene TRBJ2-1, with 7 bases fitting TRBD2. The junction had 9 bases not matched to a gene; V was cut back by 0 bases and J by 15 bases. CDR1 is SGDLS and CDR2 is YYNGEE in the germline V gene. The CDR3 is 13 residues long. CDR3 DNA: TGTGCCAGCAGCGTAGGGGCGGGAGAGGGTACGTTCTTC. This translates into CASSVGAGEGTFF.

The chain links TRBV19 to TRBJ2-1, with a weak D call TRBD1 (5 bases). Germline V CDR1 and CDR2: LNHDA, SQIVND (reference sequence). The V end lost 2 bases, the J end lost 9 bases, and 8 bases lay between the germline ends. CDR3 size: 12 residues. CDR3 residues: CASSIQGSEQFF. For the CDR3, the DNA is TGTGCCAGTAGTATACAGGGAAGTGAGCAGTTCTTC. The complete variable domain, with remaining parts taken from reference TRBV19 and TRBJ2-1, reads DGGITQSPKYLFRKEGQNVTLSCEQNLNHDAMYWYRQDPGQGLRLIYYSQIVNDFQKGDIAEGYSVSREKKESFPLTVTSAQKNPTAFYLCASSIQGSEQFFGPGTRLTVL.

This clonotype was seen a handful of times. The chain is built from TRBV5-1 and TRBJ2-1; 13 positions match TRBD2. Germline CDR1 is SGHRS and CDR2 is YFSETQ. The CDR3 runs 18 residues. Unmatched junction bases numbered 6, after V lost 1 base and J lost 2 bases. Here the CDR3 reads CASSLRLAGGSTYNEQFF. For the CDR3, the DNA is TGCGCCAGCAGCTTGCGACTAGCGGGAGGTTCCACCTACAATGAGCAGTTCTTC.

This chain connects TRBV10-3 to TRBJ2-2, with D perhaps matching TRBD1 (5 bases). V lost 2 bases, J lost 3 bases, and 7 bases lay in between. CDR3 size: 14 residues. The germline gives CDR1 ENHRY, CDR2 SYGVKD. The chain's CDR3 is CAISEGHHTGELFF. DNA of the CDR3: TGTGCCATCAGTGAGGGACACCACACCGGGGAGCTGTTTTTT.

The chain couples TRBV29-1 to TRBJ2-7; D is perhaps TRBD1 or TRBD2 (6 bases each). The CDR3 length is 12 residues. The V and J ends lost 7 bases and 3 bases respectively, with 13 bases between them. Germline values: CDR1 SQVTM, CDR2 ANQGSEA. The CDR3 nucleotides read TGCAGCGCCCGGGGGCACAACTACGAGCAGTACTTC. As protein: CSARGHNYEQYF.

V gene TRBV27 combines with J gene TRBJ2-7; TRBD2 aligns across 10 bases. The trim removed 5 bases at V and 2 bases at J, leaving 6 bases unmatched. CDR1 and CDR2 from the germline V gene are MNHEY and SMNVEV (reference sequence). The CDR3 is 15 residues long. The chain's CDR3 is CASSTLLAGAYEQYF. Here the CDR3 DNA reads TGTGCCAGCAGTACCCTTCTAGCGGGGGCCTACGAGCAGTACTTC.

The table lists this clonotype with a few counts. V usage is TRBV20-1 and J usage is TRBJ2-1; either TRBD1 or TRBD2 may fit D (5 bases each). This CDR3 region has 13 residues. Looked up from germline, CDR1 is DFQATT and CDR2 is SNEGSKA (reference sequence). CDR3 loop: CSILGRAYNEQFF. CDR3 bases: TGCAGCATATTGGGACGGGCCTACAATGAGCAGTTCTTC.

The J gene is TRBJ2-7, the V gene TRBV10-2; D remains unclear. Germline V gene sequence: CDR1 WSHSY, CDR2 SAAADI. V was pared by 4 bases and J by 0 bases, with 7 bases between. The CDR3 extends over 13 amino acids. Here the CDR3 DNA reads TGCGCCAGCAGTGGGCATGACTCCTACGAGCAGTACTTC. It codes for CASSGHDSYEQYF.

The J gene is TRBJ2-5, the V gene TRBV12-3 or TRBV12-4; perhaps TRBD2 as D (6 bases). The CDR3 has 15 amino acids. Trimming pared 6 bases from V and 4 bases from J, leaving 18 bases between. CDR3 sequence (DNA): TGTGCCAGCAGCCAGGGCAGCGCCGGGGGAGAGACCCAGTACTTC. This codes for CASSQGSAGGETQYF.

The gene calls are TRBV18 and TRBJ2-2; D perhaps matches TRBD1 (6 bases). Germline loops: CDR1 KGHSH, CDR2 LQKENI. This CDR3 has 16 residues. Trimming removed 3 bases at V and 3 bases at J, with 14 bases between. CDR3 bases: TGTGCCAGCTCACCGCCATGGGGGCTCGACACCGGGGAGCTGTTTTTT. It specifies CASSPPWGLDTGELFF.